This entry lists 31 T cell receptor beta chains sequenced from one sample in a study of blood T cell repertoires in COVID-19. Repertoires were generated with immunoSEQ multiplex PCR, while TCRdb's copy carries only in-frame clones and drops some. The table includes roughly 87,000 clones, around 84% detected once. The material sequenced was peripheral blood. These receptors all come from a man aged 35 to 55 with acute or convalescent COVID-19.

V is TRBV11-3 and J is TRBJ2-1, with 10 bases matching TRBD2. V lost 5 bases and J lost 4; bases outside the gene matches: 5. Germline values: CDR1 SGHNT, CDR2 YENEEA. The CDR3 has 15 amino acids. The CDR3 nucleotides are TGTGCCAGCAGCCCCGGGACTAGCGCTTACAATGAGCAGTTCTTC. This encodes CASSPGTSAYNEQFF.

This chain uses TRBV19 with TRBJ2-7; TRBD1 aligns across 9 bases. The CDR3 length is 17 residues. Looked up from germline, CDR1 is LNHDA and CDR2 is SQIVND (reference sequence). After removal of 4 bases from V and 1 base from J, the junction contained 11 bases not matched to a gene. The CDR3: CASSTLVGTGYSYEQYF. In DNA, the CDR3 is TGTGCCAGTAGTACCCTTGTTGGGACAGGGTATTCCTACGAGCAGTACTTC.

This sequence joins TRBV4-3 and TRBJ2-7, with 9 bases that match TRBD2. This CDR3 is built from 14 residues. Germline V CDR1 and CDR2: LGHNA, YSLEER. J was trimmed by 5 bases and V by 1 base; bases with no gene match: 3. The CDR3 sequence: CASSQVLAGNEQYF. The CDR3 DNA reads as TGCGCCAGCAGCCAAGTACTAGCGGGTAACGAGCAGTACTTC.

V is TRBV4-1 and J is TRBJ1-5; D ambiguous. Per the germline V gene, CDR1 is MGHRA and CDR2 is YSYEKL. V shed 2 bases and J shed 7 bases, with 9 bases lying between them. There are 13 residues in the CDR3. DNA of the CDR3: TGCGCCAGCAGCCAATTCGGGGTCCAGCCCCAGCATTTT. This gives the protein CASSQFGVQPQHF.

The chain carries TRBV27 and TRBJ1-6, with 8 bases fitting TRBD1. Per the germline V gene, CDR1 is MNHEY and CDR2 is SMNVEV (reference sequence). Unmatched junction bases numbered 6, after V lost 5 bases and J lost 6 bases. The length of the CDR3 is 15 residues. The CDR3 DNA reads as TGTGCCAGCAGTAGGACAGGGCCTATTAATTCACCCCTCCACTTT. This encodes CASSRTGPINSPLHF.

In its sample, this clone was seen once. CDR3 amino acids: CAGGGGGTTEAFF. In DNA, the CDR3 is TGTGCCGGTGGCGGTGGGGGGACTACTGAAGCTTTCTTT. This chain links TRBV30 with TRBJ1-1, with a possible D match to TRBD1 (5 bases). Trimming pared 8 bases from V and 5 bases from J, leaving 18 bases between. The CDR3 totals 13 residues. Germline-derived CDR1 and CDR2 are GTSNPN and SVGIG (reference sequence).

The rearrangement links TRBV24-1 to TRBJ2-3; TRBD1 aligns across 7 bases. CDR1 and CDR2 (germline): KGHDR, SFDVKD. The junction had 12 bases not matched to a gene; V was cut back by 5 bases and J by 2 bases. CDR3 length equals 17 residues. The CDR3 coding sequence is TGTGCCACCAGTGGCCCGACCGGGACAGAGAACACAGATACGCAGTATTTT. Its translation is CATSGPTGTENTDTQYF.

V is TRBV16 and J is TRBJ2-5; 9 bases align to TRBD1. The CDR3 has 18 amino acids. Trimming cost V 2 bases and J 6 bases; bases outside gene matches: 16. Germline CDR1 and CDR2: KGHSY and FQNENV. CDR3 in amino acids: CASSQTSPLGQGWQTQYF. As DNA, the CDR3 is TGTGCCAGCAGCCAAACCTCCCCCCTTGGACAGGGGTGGCAGACCCAGTACTTC.

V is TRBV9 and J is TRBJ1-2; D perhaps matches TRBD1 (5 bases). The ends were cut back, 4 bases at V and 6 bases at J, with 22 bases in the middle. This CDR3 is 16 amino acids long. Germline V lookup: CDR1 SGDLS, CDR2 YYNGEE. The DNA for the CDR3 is TGTGCCAGCAGCCCCCGCCCGGGGGTAGGGAGTGATGGCTACACCTTC. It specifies CASSPRPGVGSDGYTF.

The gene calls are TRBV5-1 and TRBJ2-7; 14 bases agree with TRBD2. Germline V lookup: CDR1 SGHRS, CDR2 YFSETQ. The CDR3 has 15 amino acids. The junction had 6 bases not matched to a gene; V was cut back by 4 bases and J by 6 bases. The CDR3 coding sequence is TGCGCCAGCAGCCAGACTAGCGGGAGGGGATTCGAGCAGTACTTC. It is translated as CASSQTSGRGFEQYF.

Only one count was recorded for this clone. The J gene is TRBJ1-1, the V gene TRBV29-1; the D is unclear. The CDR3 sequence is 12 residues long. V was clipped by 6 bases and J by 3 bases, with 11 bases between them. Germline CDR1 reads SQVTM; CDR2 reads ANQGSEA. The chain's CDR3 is CSVSLVDTEAFF. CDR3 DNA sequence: TGCAGCGTAAGTCTAGTGGACACTGAAGCTTTCTTT.

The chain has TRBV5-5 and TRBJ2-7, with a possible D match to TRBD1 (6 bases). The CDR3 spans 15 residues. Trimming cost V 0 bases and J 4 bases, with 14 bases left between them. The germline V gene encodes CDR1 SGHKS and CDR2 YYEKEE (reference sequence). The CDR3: CASSLEVGHQYEQYF. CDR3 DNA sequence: TGTGCCAGCAGCTTGGAAGTGGGACACCAATACGAGCAGTACTTC.

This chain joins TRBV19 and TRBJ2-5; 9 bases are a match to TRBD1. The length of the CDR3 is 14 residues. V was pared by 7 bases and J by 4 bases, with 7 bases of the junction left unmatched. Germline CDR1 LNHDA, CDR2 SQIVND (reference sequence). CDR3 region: CASKPGQGGETQYF. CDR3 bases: TGTGCCAGTAAGCCGGGACAGGGAGGAGAGACCCAGTACTTC.

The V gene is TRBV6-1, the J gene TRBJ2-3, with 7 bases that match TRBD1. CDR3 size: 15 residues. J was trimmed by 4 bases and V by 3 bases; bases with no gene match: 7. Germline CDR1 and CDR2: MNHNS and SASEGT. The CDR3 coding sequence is TGTGCCAGCAGTGACAGACAGGGTAGGGCAGATACGCAGTATTTT. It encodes CASSDRQGRADTQYF.

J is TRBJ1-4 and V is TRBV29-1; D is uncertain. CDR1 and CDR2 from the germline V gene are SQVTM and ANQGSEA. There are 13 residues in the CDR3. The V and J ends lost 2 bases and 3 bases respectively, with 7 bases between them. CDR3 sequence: CSVESGANEKLFF. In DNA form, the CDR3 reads TGCAGCGTTGAATCCGGGGCTAATGAAAAACTGTTTTTT.

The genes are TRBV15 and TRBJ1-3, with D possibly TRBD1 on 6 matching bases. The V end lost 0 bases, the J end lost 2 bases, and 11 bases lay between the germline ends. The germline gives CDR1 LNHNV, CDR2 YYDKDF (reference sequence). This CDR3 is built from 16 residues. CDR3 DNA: TGTGCCACCAGCAGAGAAGGGGGACGAACTGGAAACACCATATATTTT. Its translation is CATSREGGRTGNTIYF.

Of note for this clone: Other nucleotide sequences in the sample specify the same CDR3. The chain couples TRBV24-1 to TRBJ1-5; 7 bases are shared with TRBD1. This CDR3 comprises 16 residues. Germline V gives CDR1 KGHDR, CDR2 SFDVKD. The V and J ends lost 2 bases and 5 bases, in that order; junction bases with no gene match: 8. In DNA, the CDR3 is TGTGCCACCAGTGATTCGGGACAGCCTACGGATCAGCCCCAGCATTTT. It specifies CATSDSGQPTDQPQHF.

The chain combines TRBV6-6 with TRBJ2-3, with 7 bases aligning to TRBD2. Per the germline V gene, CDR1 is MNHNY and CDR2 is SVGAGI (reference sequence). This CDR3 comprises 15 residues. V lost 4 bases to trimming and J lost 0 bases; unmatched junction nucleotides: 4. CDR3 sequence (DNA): TGTGCCAGCAGTTTACTCGGGGGGAGCACAGATACGCAGTATTTT. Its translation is CASSLLGGSTDTQYF.

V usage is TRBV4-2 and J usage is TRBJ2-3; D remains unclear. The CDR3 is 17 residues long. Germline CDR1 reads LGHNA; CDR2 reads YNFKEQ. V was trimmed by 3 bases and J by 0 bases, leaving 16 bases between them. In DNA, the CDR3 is TGTGCCAGCAGCCAGCCCCTTCCGGCGGCTAGCACAGATACGCAGTATTTT. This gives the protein CASSQPLPAASTDTQYF.

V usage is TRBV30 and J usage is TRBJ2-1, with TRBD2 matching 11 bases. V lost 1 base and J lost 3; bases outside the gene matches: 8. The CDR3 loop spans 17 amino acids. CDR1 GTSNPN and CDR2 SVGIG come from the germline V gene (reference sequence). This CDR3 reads CAWSEIAGGSFYNEQFF. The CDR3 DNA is TGTGCCTGGAGTGAAATAGCGGGAGGGTCCTTCTACAATGAGCAGTTCTTC.

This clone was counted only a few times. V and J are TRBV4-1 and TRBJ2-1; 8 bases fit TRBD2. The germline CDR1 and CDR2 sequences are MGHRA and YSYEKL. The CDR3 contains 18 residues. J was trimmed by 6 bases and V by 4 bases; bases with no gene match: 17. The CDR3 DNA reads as TGCGCCAGCAGCCCCGAGACCCCCGGCACTAGCGGCATCAATGAGCAGTTCTTC. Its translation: CASSPETPGTSGINEQFF.

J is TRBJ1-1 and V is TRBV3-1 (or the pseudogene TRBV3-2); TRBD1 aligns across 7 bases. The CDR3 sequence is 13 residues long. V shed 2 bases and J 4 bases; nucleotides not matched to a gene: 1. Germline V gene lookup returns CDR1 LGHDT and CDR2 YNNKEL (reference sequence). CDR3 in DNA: TGTGCCAGCAGCCAATCAGGGGGCACTGAAGCTTTCTTT. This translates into CASSQSGGTEAFF.

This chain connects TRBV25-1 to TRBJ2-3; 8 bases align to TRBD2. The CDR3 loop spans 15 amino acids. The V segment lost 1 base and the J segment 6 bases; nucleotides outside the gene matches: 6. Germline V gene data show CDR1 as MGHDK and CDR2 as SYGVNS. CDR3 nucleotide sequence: TGTGCCAGCAGTGAATTAGAACGGGAGGGCGATACGCAGTATTTT. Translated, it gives CASSELEREGDTQYF.

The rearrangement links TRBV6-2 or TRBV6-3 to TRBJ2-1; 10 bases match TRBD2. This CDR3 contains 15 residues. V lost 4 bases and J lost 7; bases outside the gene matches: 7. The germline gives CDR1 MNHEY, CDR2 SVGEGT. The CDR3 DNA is TGTGCCAGCAGTTCGCAGCGGGGGGGGATAAATGAGCAGTTCTTC. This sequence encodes CASSSQRGGINEQFF.

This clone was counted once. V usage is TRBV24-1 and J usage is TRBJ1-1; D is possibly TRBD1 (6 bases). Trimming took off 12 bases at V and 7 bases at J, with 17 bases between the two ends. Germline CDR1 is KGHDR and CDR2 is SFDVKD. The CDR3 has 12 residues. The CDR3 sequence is CAAGDRSDEAFF. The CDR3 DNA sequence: TGTGCCGCCGGCGACAGGTCAGATGAAGCTTTCTTT.

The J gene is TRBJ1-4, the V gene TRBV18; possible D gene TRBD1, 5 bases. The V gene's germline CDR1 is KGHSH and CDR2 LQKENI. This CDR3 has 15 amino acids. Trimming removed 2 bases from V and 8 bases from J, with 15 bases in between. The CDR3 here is CASSPVPGEREKLFF. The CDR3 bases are TGTGCCAGCTCACCAGTTCCGGGGGAACGGGAAAAACTGTTTTTT.

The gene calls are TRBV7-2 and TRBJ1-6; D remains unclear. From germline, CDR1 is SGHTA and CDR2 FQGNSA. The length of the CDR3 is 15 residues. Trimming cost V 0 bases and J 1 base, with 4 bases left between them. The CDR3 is CASSLAQSYNSPLHF. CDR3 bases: TGTGCCAGCAGCTTAGCACAGTCCTATAATTCACCCCTCCACTTT.

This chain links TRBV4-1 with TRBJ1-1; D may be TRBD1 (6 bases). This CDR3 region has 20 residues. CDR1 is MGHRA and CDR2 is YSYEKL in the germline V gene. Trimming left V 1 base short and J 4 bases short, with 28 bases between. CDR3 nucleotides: TGCGCCAGCAGCCAAGGAGGGGGAGGGGACGCCCACGTCTGGGGCACTGAAGCTTTCTTT. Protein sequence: CASSQGGGGDAHVWGTEAFF.

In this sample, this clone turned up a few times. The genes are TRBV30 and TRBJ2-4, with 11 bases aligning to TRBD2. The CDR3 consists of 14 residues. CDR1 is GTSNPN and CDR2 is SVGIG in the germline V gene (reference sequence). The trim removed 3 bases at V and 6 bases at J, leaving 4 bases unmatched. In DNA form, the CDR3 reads TGTGCCTGGAGGCCAGGGACTAGCGGAAACATTCAGTACTTC. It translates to CAWRPGTSGNIQYF.

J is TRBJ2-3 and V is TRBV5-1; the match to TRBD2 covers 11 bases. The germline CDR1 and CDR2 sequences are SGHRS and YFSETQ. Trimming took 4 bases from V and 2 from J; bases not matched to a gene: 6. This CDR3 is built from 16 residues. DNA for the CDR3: TGCGCCAGCAGCCTTATAGCGGGGGGGACCACAGATACGCAGTATTTT. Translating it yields CASSLIAGGTTDTQYF.

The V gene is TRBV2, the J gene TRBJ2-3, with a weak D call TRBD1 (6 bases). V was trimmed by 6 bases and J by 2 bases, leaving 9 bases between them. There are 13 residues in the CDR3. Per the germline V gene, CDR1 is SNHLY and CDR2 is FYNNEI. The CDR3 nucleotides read TGTGCCAGCAGGGGACACAACACAGATACGCAGTATTTT. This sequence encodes CASRGHNTDTQYF.